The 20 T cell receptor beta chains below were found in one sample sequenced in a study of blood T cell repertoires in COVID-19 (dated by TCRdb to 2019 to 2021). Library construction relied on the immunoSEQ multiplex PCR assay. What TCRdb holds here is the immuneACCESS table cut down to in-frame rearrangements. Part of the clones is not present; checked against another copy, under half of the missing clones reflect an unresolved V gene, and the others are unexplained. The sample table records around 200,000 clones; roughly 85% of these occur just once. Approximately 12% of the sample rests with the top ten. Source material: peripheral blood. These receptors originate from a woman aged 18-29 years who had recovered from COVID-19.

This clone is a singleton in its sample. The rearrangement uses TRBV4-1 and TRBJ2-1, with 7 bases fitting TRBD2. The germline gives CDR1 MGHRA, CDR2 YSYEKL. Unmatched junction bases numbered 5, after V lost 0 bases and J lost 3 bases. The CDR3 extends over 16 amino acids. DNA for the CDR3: TGCGCCAGCAGCCAAGATTGGGCGGGAGTCTACAATGAGCAGTTCTTC. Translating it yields CASSQDWAGVYNEQFF.

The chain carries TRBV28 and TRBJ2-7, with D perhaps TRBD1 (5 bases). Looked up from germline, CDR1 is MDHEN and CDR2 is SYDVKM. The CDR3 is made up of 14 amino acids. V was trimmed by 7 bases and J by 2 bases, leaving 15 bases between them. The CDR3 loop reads CASTRHGRAYEQYF. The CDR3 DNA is TGTGCCAGCACCCGGCATGGCAGGGCCTACGAGCAGTACTTC.

The CDR3 loop is CASSLYRDAYEQYF. CDR3 in DNA: TGTGCCAGCAGCTTATACAGGGATGCCTACGAGCAGTACTTC. V gene TRBV13 combines with J gene TRBJ2-7; TRBD1 is a possible D gene (6 bases). V lost 2 bases, J lost 2 bases, and 10 bases lay in between. This CDR3 is 14 amino acids long. Germline CDR1 PRHDT, CDR2 FYEKMQ (reference sequence).

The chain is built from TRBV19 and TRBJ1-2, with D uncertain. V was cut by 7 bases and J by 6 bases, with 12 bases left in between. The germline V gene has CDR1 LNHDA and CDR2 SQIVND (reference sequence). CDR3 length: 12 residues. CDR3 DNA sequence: TGTGCCAGTATGGAGGGTCTGAATGGCTACACCTTC. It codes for CASMEGLNGYTF.

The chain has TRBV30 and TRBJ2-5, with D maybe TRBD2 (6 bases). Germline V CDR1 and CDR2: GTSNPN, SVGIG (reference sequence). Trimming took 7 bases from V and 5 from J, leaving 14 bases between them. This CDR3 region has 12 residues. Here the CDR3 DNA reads TGTGCCTCAACTAGCAGGGCTGAGACCCAGTACTTC. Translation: CASTSRAETQYF.

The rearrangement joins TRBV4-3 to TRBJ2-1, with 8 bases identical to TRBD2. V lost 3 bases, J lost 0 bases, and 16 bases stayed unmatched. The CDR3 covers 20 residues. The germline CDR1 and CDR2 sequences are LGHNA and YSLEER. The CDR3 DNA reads TGCGCCAGCAGCCACCCAAAGGGTAGCCGGGAGGGTCGCTCCTACAATGAGCAGTTCTTC. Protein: CASSHPKGSREGRSYNEQFF.

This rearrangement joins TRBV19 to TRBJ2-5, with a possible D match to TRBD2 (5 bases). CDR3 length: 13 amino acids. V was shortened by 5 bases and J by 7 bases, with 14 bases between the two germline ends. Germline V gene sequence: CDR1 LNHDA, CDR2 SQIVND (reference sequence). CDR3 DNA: TGTGCCAGTAGTGTTCTGGATCGGGGGACCCAGTACTTC. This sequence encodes CASSVLDRGTQYF.

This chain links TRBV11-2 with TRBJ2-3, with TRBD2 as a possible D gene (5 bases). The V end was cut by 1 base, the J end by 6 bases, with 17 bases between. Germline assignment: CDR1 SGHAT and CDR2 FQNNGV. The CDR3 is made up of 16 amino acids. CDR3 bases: TGTGCCAGCAGCTTAGGACTATCCCCAGATTCCGATACGCAGTATTTT. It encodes CASSLGLSPDSDTQYF.

The CDR3 spells CASSDLGQGTGVNEQFF. CDR3 bases: TGTGCCAGCAGTGACCTGGGACAGGGAACTGGAGTCAATGAGCAGTTCTTC. The rearrangement joins TRBV6-4 to TRBJ2-1; the match to TRBD1 covers 9 bases. The CDR3 sequence is 17 residues long. V was clipped by 2 bases and J by 6 bases; unmatched bases: 11. CDR1 and CDR2 from the germline V gene are MRHNA and SNTAGT.

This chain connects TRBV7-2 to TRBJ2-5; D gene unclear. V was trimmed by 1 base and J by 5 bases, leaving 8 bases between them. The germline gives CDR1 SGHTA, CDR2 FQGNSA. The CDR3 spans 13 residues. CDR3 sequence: CASSLVVRETQYF. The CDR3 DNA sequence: TGTGCCAGCAGCTTAGTGGTCAGGGAGACCCAGTACTTC.

CDR3 residues: CASSLGEGDGYTF. The CDR3 DNA reads as TGCGCCAGCAGCTTAGGAGAGGGCGATGGCTACACCTTC. This sequence joins TRBV5-1 and TRBJ1-2; no firm D call. Germline loops: CDR1 SGHRS, CDR2 YFSETQ. The CDR3 consists of 13 residues. V was cut by 2 bases and J by 6 bases, with 11 bases left in between. The full variable domain, in which reference TRBV5-1 and TRBJ1-2 provide the parts outside the CDR3, is KAGVTQTPRYLIKTRGQQVTLSCSPISGHRSVSWYQQTPGQGLQFLFEYFSETQRNKGNFPGRFSGRQFSNSRSEMNVSTLELGDSALYLCASSLGEGDGYTFGSGTRLTVV.

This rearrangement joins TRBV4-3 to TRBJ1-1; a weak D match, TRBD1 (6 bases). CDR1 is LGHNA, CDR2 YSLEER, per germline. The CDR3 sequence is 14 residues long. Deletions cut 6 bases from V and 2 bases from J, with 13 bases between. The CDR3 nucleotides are TGCGCCAGCAGAAACAGGGTTCACAACACTGAAGCTTTCTTT. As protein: CASRNRVHNTEAFF.

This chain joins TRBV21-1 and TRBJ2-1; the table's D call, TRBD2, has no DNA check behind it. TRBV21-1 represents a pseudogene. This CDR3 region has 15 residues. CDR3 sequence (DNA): TGTGCCAGCAGTTATAGCGGGAGCTCCTACAATGAGCAGTTCTTC. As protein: CASSYSGSSYNEQFF.

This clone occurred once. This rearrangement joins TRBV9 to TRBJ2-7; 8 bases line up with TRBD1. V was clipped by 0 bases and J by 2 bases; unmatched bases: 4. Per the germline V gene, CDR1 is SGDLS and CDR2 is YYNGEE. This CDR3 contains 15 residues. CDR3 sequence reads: CASSVEGQATYEQYF. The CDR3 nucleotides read TGTGCCAGCAGCGTAGAGGGACAGGCCACCTACGAGCAGTACTTC.

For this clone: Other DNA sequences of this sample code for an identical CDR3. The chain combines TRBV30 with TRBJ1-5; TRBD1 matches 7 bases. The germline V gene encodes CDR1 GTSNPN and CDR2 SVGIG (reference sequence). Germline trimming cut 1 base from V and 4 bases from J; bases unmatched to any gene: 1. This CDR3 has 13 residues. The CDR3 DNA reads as TGTGCCTGGAGTGCAGGGGGTAATCAGCCCCAGCATTTT. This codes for CAWSAGGNQPQHF.

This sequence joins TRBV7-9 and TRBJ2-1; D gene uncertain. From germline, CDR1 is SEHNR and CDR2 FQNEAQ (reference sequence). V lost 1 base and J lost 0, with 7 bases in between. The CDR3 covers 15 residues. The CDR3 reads CASSLVVSSYNEQFF. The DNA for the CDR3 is TGTGCCAGCAGCTTAGTTGTCAGCTCCTACAATGAGCAGTTCTTC.

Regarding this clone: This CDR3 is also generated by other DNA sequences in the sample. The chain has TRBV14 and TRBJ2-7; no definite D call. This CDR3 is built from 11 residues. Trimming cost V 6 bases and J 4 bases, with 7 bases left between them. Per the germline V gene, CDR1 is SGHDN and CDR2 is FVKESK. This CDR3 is CASSLRYEQYF. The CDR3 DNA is TGTGCCAGCAGTCTCCGGTACGAGCAGTACTTC.

CDR3: CSVGGEASYEQYF. CDR3 bases: TGCAGCGTTGGAGGGGAGGCGTCCTACGAGCAGTACTTC. This chain connects TRBV29-1 to TRBJ2-7; TRBD2 might be the D (6 bases). The V and J ends lost 4 bases and 1 base respectively, with 11 bases between them. The CDR3 length is 13 residues. Germline CDR1 is SQVTM and CDR2 is ANQGSEA.

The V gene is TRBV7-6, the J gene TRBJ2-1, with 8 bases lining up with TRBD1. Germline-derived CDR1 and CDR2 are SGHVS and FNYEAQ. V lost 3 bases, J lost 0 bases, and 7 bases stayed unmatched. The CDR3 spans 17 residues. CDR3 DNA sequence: TGTGCCAGCAGCTTTGGAGCCGGGACAGGCTCCTACAATGAGCAGTTCTTC. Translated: CASSFGAGTGSYNEQFF.

In nucleotides, the CDR3 is TGTGCCAGAAGCTTCGCGGGTTGCACTGAAGCTTTCTTT. The encoded protein is CARSFAGCTEAFF. The chain links TRBV5-3 to TRBJ1-1; D is unclear. Being an ORF, TRBV5-3 has a function that is uncertain. This CDR3 has 13 residues. V lost 2 bases and J lost 4, with 9 bases in between.